This T cell receptor (beta chain) was sequenced in a study of T cell responses to AZD1222 COVID-19 vaccine. In the case of this clone: Its antigen is currently unknown.

Generated by immunoSEQ multiplex PCR, the TCRdb table keeps only in-frame clones and is missing some. The sample shows fewer than 150,000 clones, roughly 86% of them seen only once. General study findings and limits: No repertoire was sampled before or during the peak T cell response, only after it. Baseline serostatus was positive in only a handful of AZD1222 recipients. Clonal diversity was possibly underestimated, and the donors were mostly white British, with more females.

The CDR3 covers 13 residues. The V gene's germline CDR1 is LGHDT and CDR2 YNNKEL (reference sequence). V trimming: 4 bases; J trimming: 5 bases; junction bases outside the gene matches: 3. The clonotype was recovered from an adult who received the AZD1222 COVID-19 vaccine. The V call is TRBV3-1 (or the pseudogene TRBV3-2), the J call TRBJ2-5; 8 bases agree with TRBD1. Here the sequenced sample was peripheral blood, taken 28 days after the second AZD1222 dose. CDR3 region: CASSPGGEETQYF. CDR3 coding DNA: TGTGCCAGCAGCCCAGGGGGCGAGGAGACCCAGTACTTC.